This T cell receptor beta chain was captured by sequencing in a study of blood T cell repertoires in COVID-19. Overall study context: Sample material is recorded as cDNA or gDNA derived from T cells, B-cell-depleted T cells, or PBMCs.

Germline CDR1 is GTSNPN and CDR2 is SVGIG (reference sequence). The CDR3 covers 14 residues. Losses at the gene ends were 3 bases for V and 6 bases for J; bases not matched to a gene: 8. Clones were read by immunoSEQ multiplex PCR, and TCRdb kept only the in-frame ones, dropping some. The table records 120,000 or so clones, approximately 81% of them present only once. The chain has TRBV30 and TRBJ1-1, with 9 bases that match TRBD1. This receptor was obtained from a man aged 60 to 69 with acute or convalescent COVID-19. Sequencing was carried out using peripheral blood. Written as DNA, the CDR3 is TGTGCCTGGAGCCCGGACAGGGGATACGCTGAAGCTTTCTTT. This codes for CAWSPDRGYAEAFF.